Listed below are T cell receptor beta chains from one sample, sequenced in a study of cytomegalovirus exposure and HLA in healthy donors. Profiling relied on immunoSEQ multiplex PCR, and the TCRdb table lists in-frame clones only, not all of them. This table lists 100,000 to 150,000 clones. The specimen sequenced was PBMCs. The origin of the receptors is a woman in her thirties or forties in good health and CMV-seropositive. Both conserved end residues are part of each CDR3. A D gene is named only where the DNA matches it firmly.

TRBJ2-1,TRBD2,TRBV10-2,TGCGCCAGCCGCATGGGAGGGCAGTTCTCCTACAATGAGCAGTTCTTC,CASRMGGQFSYNEQFF
TRBJ2-3,.,TRBV9,TGTGCCAGCAGCGTAGATGGCCCCGAGGGCACAGATACGCAGTATTTT,CASSVDGPEGTDTQYF
TRBJ2-7,TRBD1,TRBV6-5,TGTGCCAGCAGGGGACAGGGGGCGTCCTACGAGCAGTACTTC,CASRGQGASYEQYF
TRBJ2-3,.,TRBV7-6,TGTGCCAGCAGCTTTAAAGGGGGGGTAGATACGCAGTATTTT,CASSFKGGVDTQYF
TRBJ2-1,TRBD1,TRBV6-5,TGTGCCAGTCGCGGGACAGGGGGGTTAAATGAGCAGTTCTTC,CASRGTGGLNEQFF
TRBJ2-5,.,TRBV28,TGTGCCAGCAGCCCAGCGGCAGGAGGGCAAGAGACCCAGTACTTC,CASSPAAGGQETQYF
TRBJ2-7,TRBD2,TRBV5-4,TGTGCCAGCAGCTTAAGCGGGAGGAGGGACGAGCAGTACTTC,CASSLSGRRDEQYF
TRBJ2-7,TRBD2,TRBV5-7,TGTGCCAGCAGACTAGCGGACTACGAGCAGTACTTC,CASRLADYEQYF
TRBJ1-2,.,TRBV5-4,TGTGCCAGCAGCTTGTTCAGGGCCTATGGCTACACCTTC,CASSLFRAYGYTF
TRBJ2-2,.,TRBV5-6,TGTGCCAGCAGCTTGGCAGGCCCCGGGGAGCTGTTTTTT,CASSLAGPGELFF
TRBJ2-3,.,TRBV5-1,TGCGCCAGCAGCCTGGAGGCAGGGAAAAGCACAGATACGCAGTATTTT,CASSLEAGKSTDTQYF
TRBJ2-7,.,TRBV6-5,TGTGCCAGCAGTCTTCGGACATCCTACGAGCAGTACTTC,CASSLRTSYEQYF
TRBJ1-2,.,TRBV2,TGTGCCAGCGGGGCGTTGGGCAGCGTAAACTATGGCTACACCTTC,CASGALGSVNYGYTF
TRBJ2-1,TRBD1,TRBV11-1,TGTGCCAGCGGGGGACAGGGGAGGGATGAGCAGTTCTTC,CASGGQGRDEQFF
TRBJ2-7,TRBD1,TRBV6-6,TGTGCCAGCAGTTACTATAGATTGGGACAGGGCTACGAGCAGTACTTC,CASSYYRLGQGYEQYF
TRBJ1-2,TRBD1,TRBV7-2,TGTGCCAGCAGCTATCGACAGGGGGTAAACTATGGCTACACCTTC,CASSYRQGVNYGYTF
TRBJ2-2,.,TRBV4-3,TGCGCCAGCAGCCGACTGTTGAACACCGGGGAGCTGTTTTTT,CASSRLLNTGELFF
TRBJ2-1,TRBD2,TRBV6-6,TGTGCCAGCAGTTACCAATCAACTAGCGGGAGCAATGAGCAGTTCTTC,CASSYQSTSGSNEQFF
TRBJ2-2,.,TRBV30,TGTGCCTGTACGGGGCGGGGTAGTATCGGGGAGCTGTTTTTT,CACTGRGSIGELFF
TRBJ2-3,TRBD2,TRBV15,TGTGCCACCAGCACGGGGGCGGGAGGGAGCGGTATCACAGATACGCAGTATTTT,CATSTGAGGSGITDTQYF
TRBJ2-7,TRBD1,TRBV6-5,TGTGCCAGCAGGGGACAGGGGGCGTCCTACGAGCAGTACTTC,CASRGQGASYEQYF
TRBJ2-7,.,TRBV5-6,TGTGCCAGCAGCTTGGCGGGAGCGGGCTACGAGCAGTACTTC,CASSLAGAGYEQYF
TRBJ2-1,TRBD2,TRBV19,TGTGCCAGTAGTTCGAGGACTAGCGGGATAGGTGGTGAGCAGTTCTTC,CASSSRTSGIGGEQFF
TRBJ2-1,TRBD1,TRBV18,TGTGCCAGCTCACCACAGGGACAGGGCTATGAGCAGTTCTTC,CASSPQGQGYEQFF
TRBJ2-7,.,TRBV27,TGTGCCAGCAGTATAAACAGGGTTAGCGAGCAGTACTTC,CASSINRVSEQYF
TRBJ2-5,.,TRBV9,TGTGCCAGCAGCGTAGCTGGAGGAGGGGGCGGTGAGACCCAGTACTTC,CASSVAGGGGGETQYF
TRBJ1-4,TRBD1,TRBV2,TGTGCCAGCACTGACCCGGGACAGCTCGAAAAACTGTTTTTT,CASTDPGQLEKLFF
TRBJ2-7,TRBD2,TRBV28,TGTGCCAGCAGCCGCCGGACTAGCACTTACGAGCAGTACTTC,CASSRRTSTYEQYF
TRBJ2-1,.,TRBV20-1,TGCAGTGCTATCAGGGTGAATGAGCAGTTCTTC,CSAIRVNEQFF
TRBJ2-3,TRBD1,TRBV11-3,TGTGCCAGCAGGGACACCCTAGACAGGGGCGCAGATACGCAGTATTTT,CASRDTLDRGADTQYF
TRBJ1-6,.,TRBV6-1,TGTGCCAGCAGAGACGCACAGTTCACCCTCCACTTT,CASRDAQFTLHF
TRBJ2-5,.,TRBV5-1,TGCGCCAGCAGCTTGATGGGGGGCCAAGAGACCCAGTACTTC,CASSLMGGQETQYF
TRBJ2-7,TRBD1,TRBV7-9,TGTGCCAGCAGCTCCGTGGGACAGGGGGCGCATGAGCAGTACTTC,CASSSVGQGAHEQYF
TRBJ2-7,TRBD1,TRBV23-1,TGCGCCAGCAGTCAATCCTCTCCGACAGGGAAACTCTACGAGCAGTACTTC,CASSQSSPTGKLYEQYF
TRBJ2-1,.,TRBV9,TGTGCCAGCAGCGTGACACCCGACAATGAGCAGTTCTTC,CASSVTPDNEQFF
TRBJ2-5,TRBD2,TRBV6-5,TGTGCCAGCAGTCGACTAGCGGGAGGGGTAGAGACCCAGTACTTC,CASSRLAGGVETQYF
TRBJ2-5,TRBD1,TRBV4-3,TGCGCCAGCAGCCAAGTGGGACAGGGCCTCGAGACCCAGTACTTC,CASSQVGQGLETQYF
TRBJ1-2,.,TRBV6-5,TGTGCCAGCAGGAGGGAGAACTCTAACTATGGCTACACCTTC,CASRRENSNYGYTF
TRBJ2-3,TRBD2,TRBV2,TGTGCCAGCAGGGGGGGACTAGCGGGAGTTAGCACAGATACGCAGTATTTT,CASRGGLAGVSTDTQYF
TRBJ2-1,TRBD1,TRBV7-3,TGTGCCAGCAGCTTATGGCAGGGGGCAGGGAATGAGCAGTTCTTC,CASSLWQGAGNEQFF
TRBJ1-1,.,TRBV10-3,TGTGCCATCAGTGAGTCTCCCAGGGTGAACACTGAAGCTTTCTTT,CAISESPRVNTEAFF
TRBJ2-3,TRBD2,TRBV5-6,TGTGCCAGCAGCTTGGCGGGGGGAAGCACAGATACGCAGTATTTT,CASSLAGGSTDTQYF
TRBJ1-1,.,TRBV29-1,TGCAGCGATGGTCAGGGTCTGAACACTGAAGCTTTCTTT,CSDGQGLNTEAFF
TRBJ2-5,.,TRBV5-6,TGTGCCAGCAGCTTGCAGGAGACCCAGTACTTC,CASSLQETQYF
TRBJ1-1,TRBD1,TRBV10-1,TGCGCCAGCGGCCGGGACAGGGTTTGGGCTTTCTTT,CASGRDRVWAFF